The TCR beta chain under discussion was sequenced for a study of OX40 agonist ivuxolimab in advanced cancers. As for the study in general: Treatment of patients was with ivuxolimab, an agonistic anti-OX40 (CD134) antibody. Dose-escalation cases comprised hepatocellular carcinoma, melanoma, renal cell or head and neck cancer. With a range of roughly 23 to 79, age averaged approximately 60 years, and 75% to 90% were male. Two cutaneous melanoma patients and one hepatocellular carcinoma patient, three in all, had partial responses.

Only in-frame clones appear in the TCRdb table, and some are missing; sequencing was by immunoSEQ multiplex PCR. The sample has approximately 90,000 clones, 70% to 85% seen once. This CDR3 is built from 15 residues. Looked up from germline, CDR1 is SGHNT and CDR2 is YYREEE (reference sequence). After removal of 3 bases from V and 2 bases from J, the junction contained 6 bases not matched to a gene. The sequence was collected from an adult with an advanced solid tumor such as melanoma, head and neck, liver or kidney cancer. Sequences were derived from CD4+ or CD8+ T cells sorted from blood, sampled in a trial of the OX40 agonist ivuxolimab. The rearrangement joins TRBV5-4 to TRBJ2-3; TRBD1 matches 7 bases. The CDR3 DNA is TGTGCCAGCAGCTGGGGACAGACGAACACAGATACGCAGTATTTT. Translated, it gives CASSWGQTNTDTQYF.